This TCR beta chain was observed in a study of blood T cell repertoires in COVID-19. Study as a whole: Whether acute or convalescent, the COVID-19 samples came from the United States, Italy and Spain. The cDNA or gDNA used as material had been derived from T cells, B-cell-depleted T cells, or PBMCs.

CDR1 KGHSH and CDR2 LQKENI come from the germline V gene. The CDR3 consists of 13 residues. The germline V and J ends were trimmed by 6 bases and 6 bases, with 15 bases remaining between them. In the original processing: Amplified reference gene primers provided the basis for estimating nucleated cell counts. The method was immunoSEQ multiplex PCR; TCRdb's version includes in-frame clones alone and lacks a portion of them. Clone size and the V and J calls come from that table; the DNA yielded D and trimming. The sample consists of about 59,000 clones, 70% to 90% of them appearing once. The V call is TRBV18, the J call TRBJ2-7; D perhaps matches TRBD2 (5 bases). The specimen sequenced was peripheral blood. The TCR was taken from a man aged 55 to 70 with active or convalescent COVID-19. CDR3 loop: CASSSGKGGEQYF. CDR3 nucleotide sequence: TGTGCCAGCTCCTCCGGGAAGGGTGGCGAGCAGTACTTC.